One and the same sample provided the 17 T cell receptor beta chains below, sequenced in a study of blood T cell repertoires in COVID-19. TCRdb's copy holds only in-frame clones and misses some; the assay was immunoSEQ multiplex PCR. The table includes 250,000 to 300,000 clones, approximately 90% detected once. Material: peripheral blood. The receptors were gathered from a woman between 45 and 60 years old with COVID-19, enrolled during active disease.

The chain has TRBV11-2 and TRBJ2-2, with 7 bases identical to TRBD1. Germline V lookup: CDR1 SGHAT, CDR2 FQNNGV. The CDR3 is 15 amino acids. Trimming removed 7 bases from V and 6 bases from J; junction bases left unmatched: 11. In DNA form, the CDR3 reads TGTGCCAGCACGGTCCAGGGGGATAGGTCCGGGGAGCTGTTTTTT. Translated: CASTVQGDRSGELFF.

This chain connects TRBV3-1 (or the pseudogene TRBV3-2) to TRBJ2-7; TRBD1 agrees at 11 bases. Losses at the gene ends were 4 bases for V and 4 bases for J; bases not matched to a gene: 6. Germline assignment: CDR1 LGHDT and CDR2 YNNKEL (reference sequence). CDR3 size: 15 residues. Here the CDR3 reads CASSRKGQGGYEQYF. As DNA, the CDR3 is TGTGCCAGCAGCCGAAAGGGACAGGGGGGATACGAGCAGTACTTC.

The gene calls are TRBV10-3 and TRBJ2-1, with a possible D match to TRBD2 (6 bases). The CDR3 has 15 residues. CDR1 and CDR2 from the germline V gene are ENHRY and SYGVKD. Trimming took 7 bases from V and 1 from J, leaving 14 bases between them. The CDR3: CAIKSGGTSYNEQFF. The DNA of the CDR3 is TGTGCCATCAAGTCCGGCGGGACTTCCTACAATGAGCAGTTCTTC.

The V and J genes are TRBV19 and TRBJ2-1; 10 bases match TRBD2. Germline assignment: CDR1 LNHDA and CDR2 SQIVND (reference sequence). There are 19 residues in the CDR3. V shed 3 bases, J shed 4 bases, and the junction held 15 bases outside the gene matches. Written as DNA, the CDR3 is TGTGCCAGTAGTATTAGGTGGTCTAGCGGGAGTTCCGCATACAATGAGCAGTTCTTC. Amino acid sequence: CASSIRWSSGSSAYNEQFF.

The chain uses TRBV7-2 and TRBJ2-5; TRBD2 matches at 7 bases. Losses at the gene ends were 5 bases for V and 7 bases for J; bases not matched to a gene: 7. The germline V gene has CDR1 SGHTA and CDR2 FQGNSA. The CDR3 has 13 amino acids. The CDR3 DNA is TGTGCCAGCAGCGCTCGGGGGGTCGCGACCCAGTACTTC. Its protein is CASSARGVATQYF.

The chain carries TRBV25-1 and TRBJ2-3, with 12 bases identical to TRBD2. Germline lookup yields CDR1 MGHDK and CDR2 SYGVNS. CDR3 length: 16 amino acids. V was clipped by 5 bases and J by 7 bases; unmatched bases: 10. CDR3 sequence reads: CASSKGLAGKVNTQYF. DNA of the CDR3: TGTGCCAGCAGTAAAGGACTAGCGGGGAAAGTGAATACGCAGTATTTT. Full variable domain (remainder filled in from reference TRBV25-1 and TRBJ2-3): EADIYQTPRYLVIGTGKKITLECSQTMGHDKMYWYQQDPGMELHLIHYSYGVNSTEKGDLSSESTVSRIRTEHFPLTLESARPSHTSQYLCASSKGLAGKVNTQYFGPGTRLTVL.

This chain uses TRBV6-5 with TRBJ1-2; a possible D gene is TRBD1 (6 bases). V was shortened by 6 bases and J by 2 bases, with 16 bases between the two germline ends. This CDR3 is built from 15 residues. CDR1 is MNHEY and CDR2 is SVGAGI in the germline V gene. CDR3 sequence reads: CASRVTGKKNYGYTF. Here the CDR3 DNA reads TGTGCCAGCAGGGTGACAGGCAAGAAGAACTATGGCTACACCTTC.

The chain employs TRBV5-5 and TRBJ1-2; TRBD1 agrees at 8 bases. This CDR3 has 16 residues. Germline trimming cut 1 base from V and 8 bases from J; bases unmatched to any gene: 13. Per germline, CDR1 SGHKS and CDR2 YYEKEE (reference sequence). CDR3 protein: CASSLKGPGGAGGYTF. The CDR3 DNA sequence: TGTGCCAGCAGCTTGAAGGGGCCAGGGGGCGCGGGAGGCTACACCTTC. Using reference TRBV5-5 and TRBJ1-2 for the parts outside the CDR3, the full variable domain is DAGVTQSPTHLIKTRGQQVTLRCSPISGHKSVSWYQQVLGQGPQFIFQYYEKEERGRGNFPDRFSARQFPNYSSELNVNALLLGDSALYLCASSLKGPGGAGGYTFGSGTRLTVV.

This clone was counted a single time. The chain combines TRBV9 with TRBJ2-3; TRBD1 might be the D (6 bases). Germline V gives CDR1 SGDLS, CDR2 YYNGEE. V shed 2 bases and J shed 0 bases, with 10 bases lying between them. The CDR3 runs to 15 residues. Written as DNA, the CDR3 is TGTGCCAGCAGCGTGACAGGAACTAGCACAGATACGCAGTATTTT. As protein: CASSVTGTSTDTQYF.

This chain uses TRBV7-2 with TRBJ2-7; 11 bases match TRBD2. CDR3 size: 16 residues. Trimming at V came to 5 bases and at J to 5 bases, leaving 11 bases not matched to a gene. Germline V gives CDR1 SGHTA, CDR2 FQGNSA. CDR3 DNA: TGTGCCAGCAGCAAACATAGCGGGAGGGCCGCGGACGAGCAGTACTTC. This encodes CASSKHSGRAADEQYF.

This rearrangement joins TRBV30 to TRBJ2-7; tentative D call: TRBD2 (6 bases). Trimming shortened V by 1 base and J by 0 bases, and 10 bases separated the two germline ends. The CDR3 sequence is 14 residues long. Germline CDR1 is GTSNPN and CDR2 is SVGIG (reference sequence). CDR3: CAWSAGTYSYEQYF. The CDR3 DNA reads TGTGCCTGGAGTGCCGGGACTTACTCCTACGAGCAGTACTTC.

CDR3 protein: CSVEARATEAFF. DNA of the CDR3: TGCAGCGTTGAGGCCAGGGCTACTGAAGCTTTCTTT. The J gene is TRBJ1-1, the V gene TRBV29-1, with D perhaps TRBD1 (5 bases). The CDR3 has 12 residues. Germline values: CDR1 SQVTM, CDR2 ANQGSEA. Trimming left V 3 bases short and J 5 bases short, with 10 bases between.

J is TRBJ2-3 and V is TRBV24-1; 11 positions agree with TRBD2. CDR3 length: 17 amino acids. J gave up 1 base and V 5 bases, and 7 bases lay outside the gene matches. In germline, CDR1 is KGHDR, CDR2 SFDVKD. CDR3: CATSVRTSGSRTDTQYF. The CDR3 nucleotides are TGTGCCACCAGTGTCCGGACTAGCGGGTCCCGCACAGATACGCAGTATTTT.

This chain connects TRBV11-3 to TRBJ2-7, with D maybe TRBD2 (5 bases). The ends were cut back, 0 bases at V and 0 bases at J, with 18 bases in the middle. Per germline, CDR1 SGHNT and CDR2 YENEEA. This CDR3 contains 18 residues. CDR3 loop: CASSLDSSWRSASYEQYF. DNA of the CDR3: TGTGCCAGCAGCTTAGATTCGTCTTGGAGGAGCGCCTCCTACGAGCAGTACTTC. The full variable domain, completed using reference TRBV11-3 and TRBJ2-7, is EAGVVQSPRYKIIEKKQPVAFWCNPISGHNTLYWYLQNLGQGPELLIRYENEEAVDDSQLPKDRFSAERLKGVDSTLKIQPAELGDSAVYLCASSLDSSWRSASYEQYFGPGTRLTVT.

The V call is TRBV30, the J call TRBJ2-3, with D maybe TRBD1 (5 bases). The CDR3 is 15 amino acids. The V gene lost 0 bases and the J gene lost 1 base, with 11 bases spanning the gap. The germline CDR1 and CDR2 sequences are GTSNPN and SVGIG (reference sequence). Here the CDR3 DNA reads TGTGCCTGGAGTGTAGGGGCCCGGGGCACAGATACGCAGTATTTT. Its translation is CAWSVGARGTDTQYF.

Points on this clone: The junction differs from germline at one of its ends, possibly a read error. The J gene is TRBJ1-2, the V gene TRBV2; the D gene is possibly TRBD1 (6 bases). The V gene's germline CDR1 is SNHLY and CDR2 FYNNEI. This CDR3 contains 13 residues. The CDR3, as DNA: TGTGCCAGTTCAGGGGCTACTAAGTATGGCTACACCTTC. Protein: CASSGATKYGYTF.

The CDR3: CASSLEPGGPYEQFF. CDR3 nucleotide sequence: TGTGCCAGCAGCTTGGAACCGGGAGGGCCCTATGAGCAGTTCTTC. The gene calls are TRBV5-6 and TRBJ2-1; 8 bases are shared with TRBD2. CDR1 and CDR2 (germline): SGHDT, YYEEEE. The CDR3 runs to 15 residues. V dropped 0 bases and J dropped 8; count of bases not matched to a gene: 7. The variable domain in full, with the rest retrieved from reference TRBV5-6 and TRBJ2-1, is DAGVTQSPTHLIKTRGQQVTLRCSPKSGHDTVSWYQQALGQGPQFIFQYYEEEERQRGNFPDRFSGHQFPNYSSELNVNALLLGDSALYLCASSLEPGGPYEQFFGPGTRLTVL.